This TCR beta chain was documented in a study of patients and donors after allogeneic stem cell transplantation. Trimming took 0 bases from V and 5 from J; bases not matched to a gene: 4. Germline-derived CDR1 and CDR2 are SGHNT and YYREEE (reference sequence). CDR3 length: 14 amino acids. This clonotype was counted many times. Each CDR3 protein is one row after TCRdb ran MiXCR on the RT-PCR reads. The sample has about 230,000 distinct CDR3 sequences, 11% to 15% seen once. V usage is TRBV5-4 and J usage is TRBJ1-1; 7 bases map to TRBD1. The TCR sequence derives from a human donor who was either an allogeneic HSCT recipient or a stem cell or donor lymphocyte infusion donor (not recorded which). It is not recorded whose cells these are; they may come from a transplant donor. Sequenced: blood, either unsorted or a sorted T cell fraction (not recorded which). Here the CDR3 reads CASSLGQGRTEAFF. The CDR3 DNA reads as TGTGCCAGCAGCTTGGGACAGGGTCGAACTGAAGCTTTCTTT. Together with reference TRBV5-4 and TRBJ1-1, the CDR3 gives the full variable domain: ETGVTQSPTHLIKTRGQQVTLRCSSQSGHNTVSWYQQALGQGPQFIFQYYREEENGRGNFPPRFSGLQFPNYSSELNVNALELDDSALYLCASSLGQGRTEAFFGQGTRLTVV.